These 6 T cell receptor beta chains were sequenced from one sample in a study of naive and memory T cell subsets. The treatment: skin biopsy from PPD injection site in Mantoux-positive individual. An oligonucleotide containing a UMI was ligated to the 3' end of TCR cDNA. Four PCR rounds used nested alpha and beta constant region primers plus the SP2 primer. In TCRdb, the UMI-ligation and nested PCR reads were re-called with MiXCR into one record per CDR3 protein. The table has some 40,000 distinct CDR3 sequences, 8% to 13% seen once. Sequenced material: skin, taken from a tuberculin skin test site. The receptors come from an adult in good health.

This clonotype came up many times. This chain joins TRBV6-1 and TRBJ2-5, with 8 bases matching TRBD1. CDR3 length: 13 amino acids. From germline, CDR1 is MNHNS and CDR2 SASEGT. V dropped 6 bases and J dropped 5; count of bases not matched to a gene: 5. The CDR3 region is CASRPGQGETQYF. As DNA, the CDR3 is TGTGCCAGCAGACCCGGACAGGGTGAGACCCAGTACTTC.

The J gene is TRBJ2-7, the V gene TRBV28, with 8 positions matching TRBD2. Germline V gives CDR1 MDHEN, CDR2 SYDVKM. The CDR3 runs 13 residues. The J segment lost 8 bases and the V segment lost 7 bases, leaving 10 bases of the junction unmatched. CDR3 sequence reads: CASNGGDLSKQYF. The CDR3 DNA reads TGTGCCAGCAACGGGGGGGACCTATCTAAGCAGTACTTC.

The rearrangement links TRBV9 to TRBJ2-7; D may match TRBD1 or TRBD2 (5 bases each). This CDR3 has 17 amino acids. Between the trimmed V and J ends, which lost 3 bases and 6 bases, there was a span of 25 bases. CDR1 SGDLS and CDR2 YYNGEE come from the germline V gene. CDR3 region: CASSDRGRDRTCCEQYF. CDR3 coding DNA: TGTGCCAGCAGCGATAGAGGCCGGGACCGGACTTGTTGCGAGCAGTACTTC.

V and J are TRBV29-1 and TRBJ2-1; 11 bases line up with TRBD1. The CDR3 covers 14 residues. CDR1 SQVTM and CDR2 ANQGSEA come from the germline V gene. J lost 3 bases, V lost 7 bases, and 5 bases had no gene match. DNA for the CDR3: TGCAGCGGATCCGGGACAGGGGGCTACAATGAGCAGTTCTTC. Its translation: CSGSGTGGYNEQFF.

This clonotype occurred a few times. The rearrangement links TRBV5-1 to TRBJ2-2; the D is unclear. V was cut by 1 base and J by 2 bases, with 9 bases left in between. The CDR3 is 15 amino acids. Germline V gene sequence: CDR1 SGHRS, CDR2 YFSETQ. CDR3 DNA sequence: TGCGCCAGCAGCTTGAGAGGTTCCAACACCGGGGAGCTGTTTTTT. This sequence encodes CASSLRGSNTGELFF.

This chain links TRBV7-2 with TRBJ2-3, with 9 bases aligning to TRBD2. Germline lookup yields CDR1 SGHTA and CDR2 FQGNSA. The CDR3 sequence is 20 residues long. Unmatched junction bases numbered 19, after V lost 2 bases and J lost 4 bases. The CDR3 sequence is CASSLSWRIMVAGEADTQYF. DNA of the CDR3: TGTGCCAGCAGCTTATCTTGGCGTATCATGGTAGCGGGAGAGGCAGATACGCAGTATTTT. Full variable domain (missing parts from reference TRBV7-2 and TRBJ2-3): GAGVSQSPSNKVTEKGKDVELRCDPISGHTALYWYRQSLGQGLEFLIYFQGNSAPDKSGLPSDRFSAERTGGSVSTLTIQRTQQEDSAVYLCASSLSWRIMVAGEADTQYFGPGTRLTVL.